This TCR beta chain comes out of a study of regulatory T cells in long-lasting Graves disease. Whole-study findings and limits: Newly diagnosed patients had higher TCR diversity than persistent Graves' patients did. Persistent disease showed a preference for TRBV28, TRBJ1-2 and TRBJ2-5.

Specified time point: newly diagnosed GD, antithyroid drugs for less than 3 months. RNA extracted from PBMCs served as the sequencing template. To make TCR beta libraries, researchers used iRepertoire HTBI primers and Arm-PCR of CDR3 regions. From the multiplex PCR reads, TCRdb called clonotypes with MiXCR, one entry per CDR3 protein. The data contain 580,000 or so distinct CDR3 sequences, about 16% of them seen just once; the ten biggest clones take up 12%. This clonotype has a handful of counts. The antigen remains unidentified. The CDR3 totals 12 residues. V lost 7 bases and J lost 6, with 9 bases in between. The germline V gene has CDR1 MNHEY and CDR2 SMNVEV (reference sequence). These data were also filed under a second study, of T cells in Graves' hyperthyroidism and ophthalmopathy.

Here the sequenced sample was peripheral blood mononuclear cells (PBMCs), taken at new diagnosis, from a patient treated with antithyroid drugs. The TCR originated in a man between 18 and 29 years old with Graves disease. The chain employs TRBV27 and TRBJ2-2; no firm D call. This CDR3 reads CASTVGSGELFF. The CDR3 DNA reads as TGTGCCAGCACCGTCGGGTCCGGGGAGCTGTTTTTT.